Following are 18 T cell receptor beta chains from one sample sequenced in a study of T-cell memory formation after mild COVID-19 listed by TCRdb under 2021. Preparation of the library involved 5' RACE. These reads were obtained on an Illumina NovaSeq 6000. TCRdb cleaned the public reads at Q25 with fastp, built clones with MiXCR and kept in-frame beta chains. Each CDR3 protein gets just one entry, which takes the most common genes and DNA from the rows behind it. In all, the sample holds 200,000 to 250,000 distinct CDR3 sequences, and 15% to 17% of those were seen once. The ten largest clones capture less than 2.5% of the sample. The sequenced material came from PBMCs or a T cell subset sorted from them (not recorded which). These receptors were collected from an adult woman who had mild COVID-19 (a few samples of this study predate the infection). The sample titles of this study are shuffled in the database, so cell type and time point are left out; the donor was told from shared clones.

This clonotype was observed a few times. The CDR3 DNA sequence: TGCGCCAGCAGCTCCACCATCACAGGGGCCGGGGGTAACTATGGCTACACCTTC. Protein sequence: CASSSTITGAGGNYGYTF. The genes are TRBV5-1 and TRBJ1-2; 7 nucleotides align to TRBD1. Losses at the gene ends were 3 bases for V and 1 base for J; bases not matched to a gene: 15. The CDR3 runs 18 residues. In germline, CDR1 is SGHRS, CDR2 YFSETQ.

This clonotype was seen a handful of times. The rearrangement links TRBV3-1 to TRBJ2-7, with 10 bases fitting TRBD2. Germline loops: CDR1 LGHDT, CDR2 YNNKEL (reference sequence). V shed 4 bases, J shed 2 bases, and the junction held 5 bases outside the gene matches. The CDR3 is made up of 15 amino acids. The CDR3 sequence: CASSPKAGGTYEQYF. CDR3 DNA: TGTGCCAGCAGCCCTAAAGCGGGAGGGACCTACGAGCAGTACTTC.

The chain links TRBV5-1 to TRBJ2-4; 10 nucleotides line up with TRBD1. The V and J ends lost 0 bases and 4 bases, in that order; junction bases with no gene match: 10. The CDR3 is 18 amino acids. Germline V lookup: CDR1 SGHRS, CDR2 YFSETQ. CDR3 sequence: CASSLEPGQGTLKNIQYF. CDR3 coding DNA: TGCGCCAGCAGCTTGGAACCGGGACAGGGGACACTGAAAAACATTCAGTACTTC.

This clonotype was seen many times. This chain joins TRBV19 and TRBJ1-2; D gene ambiguous. The germline gives CDR1 LNHDA, CDR2 SQIVND (reference sequence). The CDR3 spans 12 residues. The V gene lost 4 bases and the J gene lost 5 bases, with 8 bases spanning the gap. CDR3 sequence reads: CASSSRFYGYTF. CDR3 coding DNA: TGTGCCAGTAGTAGCCGGTTTTATGGCTACACCTTC.

This clonotype was detected ten times or more. The chain carries TRBV5-1 and TRBJ2-2; perhaps TRBD2 as D (6 bases). The germline V gene has CDR1 SGHRS and CDR2 YFSETQ. Trimming took off 4 bases at V and 2 bases at J, with 15 bases between the two ends. This CDR3 has 16 residues. This CDR3 reads CASSPGGRYNTGELFF. The DNA for the CDR3 is TGCGCCAGCAGCCCCGGGGGACGCTACAACACCGGGGAGCTGTTTTTT.

This rearrangement joins TRBV5-1 to TRBJ2-1; D is tentatively TRBD1 or TRBD2 (5 bases each). The CDR3 runs 17 residues. V gave up 2 bases and J gave up 5 bases, with 20 bases separating them. Germline V gene lookup returns CDR1 SGHRS and CDR2 YFSETQ. The CDR3 coding sequence is TGCGCCAGCAGCTTTAGTACCGGGACCCTCGCCAACAATGAGCAGTTCTTC. Amino acids: CASSFSTGTLANNEQFF. Full variable domain (missing parts from reference TRBV5-1 and TRBJ2-1): KAGVTQTPRYLIKTRGQQVTLSCSPISGHRSVSWYQQTPGQGLQFLFEYFSETQRNKGNFPGRFSGRQFSNSRSEMNVSTLELGDSALYLCASSFSTGTLANNEQFFGPGTRLTVL.

In the case of this clonotype: One end of the junction fails to match germline, which may point to a read error. The genes are TRBV7-2 and TRBJ1-1; D might be TRBD1 (5 bases). Per germline, CDR1 SGHTA and CDR2 FQGNSA. CDR3 length equals 14 residues. CDR3 region: CASSFDRLNPEAFF. The CDR3 DNA is TGTGCCAGCAGCTTCGACAGATTGAACCCTGAAGCTTTCTTT.

The CDR3 loop reads CASSPRTSGRAYGTQYF. DNA for the CDR3: TGCGCCAGCAGCCCGAGGACTAGCGGAAGGGCGTACGGGACCCAGTACTTC. The chain links TRBV5-1 to TRBJ2-5; 10 bases are shared with TRBD2. The CDR3 loop spans 17 amino acids. Trimming at V came to 4 bases and at J to 7 bases, leaving 16 bases not matched to a gene. Germline CDR1 is SGHRS and CDR2 is YFSETQ.

This clonotype was detected only a few times. The chain couples TRBV5-1 to TRBJ2-1; D not certain. The CDR3 covers 14 residues. Between the trimmed V and J ends, which lost 4 bases and 8 bases, there was a span of 16 bases. CDR1 is SGHRS, CDR2 YFSETQ, per germline. This CDR3 is CASSPLPTVDEQFF. The CDR3 nucleotides read TGCGCCAGCAGCCCACTACCGACGGTGGATGAGCAGTTCTTC.

The rearrangement uses TRBV24-1 and TRBJ2-3, with TRBD1 identical over 7 bases. Germline lookup yields CDR1 KGHDR and CDR2 SFDVKD. The V and J ends lost 1 base and 4 bases, in that order; junction bases with no gene match: 1. The CDR3 totals 14 residues. CDR3 region: CATSDFQGADTQYF. The CDR3, as DNA: TGTGCCACCAGTGATTTTCAGGGGGCAGATACGCAGTATTTT.

This clonotype has at least ten counts. The chain carries TRBV12-3 or TRBV12-4 and TRBJ2-2; D is unresolved. The CDR3 is 14 residues long. V lost 5 bases, J lost 4 bases, and 11 bases lay in between. The CDR3 spells CASSAQDFTGELFF. CDR3 bases: TGTGCCAGCAGTGCGCAAGACTTCACCGGGGAGCTGTTTTTT.

The V and J genes are TRBV12-3 or TRBV12-4 and TRBJ2-1, with D possibly TRBD2 on 5 matching bases. Between the trimmed V and J ends, which lost 6 bases and 8 bases, there was a span of 14 bases. The CDR3 loop spans 13 amino acids. In nucleotides, the CDR3 is TGTGCCAGCAGCACCAAGGACTTTGATGAGCAGTTCTTC. As protein: CASSTKDFDEQFF.

This clonotype was observed many times. V usage is TRBV12-3 or TRBV12-4 and J usage is TRBJ1-2, with D tentatively TRBD1 (6 bases). V lost 3 bases and J 5 bases, leaving 10 bases between the germline ends. The CDR3 extends over 13 amino acids. CDR3: CASSLTGGYGYTF. The CDR3 DNA is TGTGCCAGCAGTTTGACAGGAGGATATGGCTACACCTTC.

The chain joins TRBV5-1 to TRBJ2-7; D is perhaps TRBD1 (6 bases). This CDR3 is built from 16 residues. The V gene's germline CDR1 is SGHRS and CDR2 YFSETQ. The V gene lost 2 bases and the J gene lost 0 bases, with 15 bases spanning the gap. The CDR3 protein is CASSLLTGASSYEQYF. The CDR3 bases are TGCGCCAGCAGCTTACTGACAGGAGCTAGCTCCTACGAGCAGTACTTC.

V gene TRBV4-3 combines with J gene TRBJ2-7; D is possibly TRBD2 (5 bases). The CDR3 sequence is 15 residues long. Deletions cut 0 bases from V and 7 bases from J, with 16 bases between. Germline lookup yields CDR1 LGHNA and CDR2 YSLEER. This CDR3 is CASSQDRYSAGEQYF. Written as DNA, the CDR3 is TGCGCCAGCAGCCAAGATCGCTACTCCGCGGGTGAGCAGTACTTC.

The chain links TRBV5-1 to TRBJ2-1; D is possibly TRBD1 (6 bases). Between the trimmed V and J ends, which lost 5 bases and 15 bases, there was a span of 18 bases. This CDR3 contains 12 residues. Germline CDR1 and CDR2: SGHRS and YFSETQ. CDR3 nucleotide sequence: TGCGCCAGCAGACAAACAGGGAGTGGACCGTTCTTC. This gives the protein CASRQTGSGPFF. The whole variable domain, filled in from reference TRBV5-1 and TRBJ2-1, reads KAGVTQTPRYLIKTRGQQVTLSCSPISGHRSVSWYQQTPGQGLQFLFEYFSETQRNKGNFPGRFSGRQFSNSRSEMNVSTLELGDSALYLCASRQTGSGPFFGPGTRLTVL.

V usage is TRBV7-9 and J usage is TRBJ1-5; D is uncertain. Germline CDR1 SEHNR, CDR2 FQNEAQ (reference sequence). The CDR3 is made up of 11 amino acids. Between the trimmed V and J ends, which lost 5 bases and 9 bases, there was a span of 8 bases. The CDR3 coding sequence is TGTGCCAGCAGCGCGGGCGGGCCCCAGCATTTT. This sequence encodes CASSAGGPQHF.

This clonotype was found a few times. The V call is TRBV20-1, the J call TRBJ2-7; TRBD1 aligns across 7 bases. Germline lookup yields CDR1 DFQATT and CDR2 SNEGSKA (reference sequence). The CDR3 consists of 14 residues. J was trimmed by 2 bases and V by 3 bases; bases with no gene match: 7. This CDR3 is CSARSPTGAYEQYF. CDR3 in DNA: TGCAGTGCTAGGAGCCCCACAGGGGCCTACGAGCAGTACTTC.